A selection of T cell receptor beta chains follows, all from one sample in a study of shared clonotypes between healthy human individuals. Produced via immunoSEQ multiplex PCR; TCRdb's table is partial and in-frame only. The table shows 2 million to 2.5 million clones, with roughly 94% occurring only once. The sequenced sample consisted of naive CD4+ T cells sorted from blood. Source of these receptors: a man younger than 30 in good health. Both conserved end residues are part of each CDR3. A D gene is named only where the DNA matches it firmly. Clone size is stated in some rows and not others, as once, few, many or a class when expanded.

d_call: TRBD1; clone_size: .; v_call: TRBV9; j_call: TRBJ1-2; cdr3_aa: CASSINSGGWGYTF; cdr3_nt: TGTGCCAGCAGCATTAACTCAGGGGGCTGGGGCTACACCTTC
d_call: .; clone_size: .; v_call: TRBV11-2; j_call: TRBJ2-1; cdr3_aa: CASSALAYEQFF; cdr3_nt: TGTGCCAGCAGCGCGCTAGCGTATGAGCAGTTCTTC
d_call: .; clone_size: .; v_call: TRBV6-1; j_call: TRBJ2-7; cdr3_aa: CASNSAPFAEQYF; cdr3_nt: TGTGCCAGCAACTCCGCCCCTTTTGCTGAGCAGTACTTC
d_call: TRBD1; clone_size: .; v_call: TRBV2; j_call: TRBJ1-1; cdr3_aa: CASKRDRGDTEAFF; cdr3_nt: TGTGCCAGCAAAAGGGACAGGGGGGACACTGAAGCTTTCTTT
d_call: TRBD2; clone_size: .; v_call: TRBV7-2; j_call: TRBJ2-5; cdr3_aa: CASSFASGTVVETQYF; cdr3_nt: TGTGCCAGCAGCTTTGCAAGCGGGACGGTGGTTGAGACCCAGTACTTC
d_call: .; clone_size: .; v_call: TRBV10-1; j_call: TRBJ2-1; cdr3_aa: CASSEGSTGNEQFF; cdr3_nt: TGCGCCAGCAGTGAGGGGAGCACGGGGAATGAGCAGTTCTTC
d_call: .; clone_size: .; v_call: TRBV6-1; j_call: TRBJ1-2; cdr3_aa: CASSSDRLLVYGYTF; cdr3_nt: TGTGCCAGCAGTTCCGACAGATTACTAGTCTATGGCTACACCTTC
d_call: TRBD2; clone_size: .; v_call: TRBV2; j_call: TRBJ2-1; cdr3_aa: CASGTSGKIYEQFF; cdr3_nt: TGTGCCAGCGGGACTAGCGGGAAAATCTATGAGCAGTTCTTC
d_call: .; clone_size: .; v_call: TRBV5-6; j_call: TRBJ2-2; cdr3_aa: CASSRMGFEGNTGELFF; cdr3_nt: TGTGCCAGCAGTAGAATGGGGTTTGAGGGAAACACCGGGGAGCTGTTTTTT
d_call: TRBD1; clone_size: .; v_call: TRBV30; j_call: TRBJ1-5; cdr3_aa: CAWATGGKQPQHF; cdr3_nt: TGTGCCTGGGCTACAGGGGGCAAACAGCCCCAGCATTTT
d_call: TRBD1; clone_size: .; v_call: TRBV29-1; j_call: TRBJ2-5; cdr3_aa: CSVEKRGQQETQYF; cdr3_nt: TGCAGCGTTGAAAAAAGGGGGCAACAAGAGACCCAGTACTTC
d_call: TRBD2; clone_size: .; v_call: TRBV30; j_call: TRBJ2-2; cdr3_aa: CAWSVGRTSGNTGELFF; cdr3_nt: TGTGCCTGGAGTGTGGGTCGGACTAGCGGGAACACCGGGGAGCTGTTTTTT
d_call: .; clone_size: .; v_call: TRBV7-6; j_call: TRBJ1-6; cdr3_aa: CASTQSSGSPLHF; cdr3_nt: TGTGCCAGCACACAAAGTTCTGGTTCACCCCTCCACTTT
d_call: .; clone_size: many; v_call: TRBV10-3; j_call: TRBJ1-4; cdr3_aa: CAISDNLANEKLFF; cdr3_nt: TGTGCCATCAGTGACAATTTGGCTAATGAAAAACTGTTTTTT
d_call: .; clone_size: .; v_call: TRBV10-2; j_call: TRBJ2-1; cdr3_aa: CASSGASVESYNEQFF; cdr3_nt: TGCGCCAGCAGTGGAGCTAGCGTGGAATCCTACAATGAGCAGTTCTTC
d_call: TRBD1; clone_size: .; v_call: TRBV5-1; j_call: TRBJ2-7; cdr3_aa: CASSLGTGGVDEQYF; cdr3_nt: TGCGCCAGCAGCTTGGGGACAGGGGGCGTTGACGAGCAGTACTTC
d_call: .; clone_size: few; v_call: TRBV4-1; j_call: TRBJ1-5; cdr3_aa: CASSQSVQGLQPQHF; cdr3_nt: TGCGCCAGCAGCCAAAGCGTGCAGGGTCTCCAGCCCCAGCATTTT
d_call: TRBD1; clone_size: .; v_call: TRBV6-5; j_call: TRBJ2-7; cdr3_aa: CASSLRDRVYEQYF; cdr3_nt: TGTGCCAGCAGCCTCCGGGACAGGGTGTACGAGCAGTACTTC
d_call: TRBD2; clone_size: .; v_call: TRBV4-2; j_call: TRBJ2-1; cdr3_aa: CASSRGLAGGNEQFF; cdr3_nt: TGTGCCAGCAGCCGAGGACTAGCGGGAGGCAATGAGCAGTTCTTC
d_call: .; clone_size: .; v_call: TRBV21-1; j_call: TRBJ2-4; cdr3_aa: CASKGQGPGDIQYF; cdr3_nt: TGTGCCAGCAAGGGCCAGGGGCCCGGGGACATTCAGTACTTC
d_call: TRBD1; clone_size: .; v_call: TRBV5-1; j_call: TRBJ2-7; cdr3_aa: CASSPGWTGGPYEQYF; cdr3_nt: TGCGCCAGCAGCCCTGGATGGACAGGGGGCCCCTACGAGCAGTACTTC
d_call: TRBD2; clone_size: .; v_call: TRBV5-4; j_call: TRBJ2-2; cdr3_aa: CASSLVLAGTGELFF; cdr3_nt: TGTGCCAGCAGCTTGGTTCTAGCGGGCACCGGGGAGCTGTTTTTT
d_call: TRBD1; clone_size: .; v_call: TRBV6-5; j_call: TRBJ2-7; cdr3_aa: CASSSPGQDPYEQYF; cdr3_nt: TGTGCCAGCAGTTCGCCCGGACAGGATCCCTACGAGCAGTACTTC
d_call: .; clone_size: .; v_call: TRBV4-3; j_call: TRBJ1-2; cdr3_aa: CASSQESGGNYGYTF; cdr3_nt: TGCGCCAGCAGCCAGGAAAGTGGGGGAAACTATGGCTACACCTTC